Listed below are T cell receptor beta chains from one sample, sequenced in a study of T cell responses to AZD1222 COVID-19 vaccine. Sequencing was performed with immunoSEQ multiplex PCR; in TCRdb, only in-frame clones are kept and a portion is missing. The table records 130,000 or so clones, approximately 93% of them present only once. The sequences come from peripheral blood, collected on day 0 of MenACWY control vaccination. The receptor source for this set is an adult in good health. The conserved cysteine and the conserved F or W are not part of the CDR3 here. Each record gives: D gene, V gene, CDR3 protein. A D gene is named only where the DNA matches it firmly.

d_gene: TRBD2
v_gene: TRBV16
CDR3aa: ASSQQGREDIQY

d_gene: NA
v_gene: TRBV3-1/TRBV3-2
CDR3aa: ASSQGLSNQPQH

d_gene: TRBD2
v_gene: TRBV6-5
CDR3aa: ASSLSGGIPGELF

d_gene: NA
v_gene: TRBV7-6
CDR3aa: ASSFRDYYGYT

d_gene: NA
v_gene: TRBV5-1
CDR3aa: ASSLGRSQLRRENEQY

d_gene: NA
v_gene: TRBV3-1/TRBV3-2
CDR3aa: ASSLVEGEKLF

d_gene: NA
v_gene: TRBV5-4
CDR3aa: ASSLKRLNTGELF

d_gene: NA
v_gene: TRBV11-2
CDR3aa: ASSLVGMSGVGYT

d_gene: NA
v_gene: TRBV21-1
CDR3aa: ASSSHRDRGPSNQPQH

d_gene: NA
v_gene: TRBV19
CDR3aa: ASGSGGPEAF

d_gene: TRBD1
v_gene: TRBV27
CDR3aa: ASSFRQGGETF

d_gene: TRBD1
v_gene: TRBV2
CDR3aa: ASSWTGSNQPQH

d_gene: TRBD2
v_gene: TRBV2
CDR3aa: ASSVSGTRETQY

d_gene: NA
v_gene: TRBV6-5
CDR3aa: ASRIGGNTEAF

d_gene: NA
v_gene: TRBV5-6
CDR3aa: ASSLSGQPQH

d_gene: NA
v_gene: TRBV30
CDR3aa: AWNSGPTDTQY

d_gene: TRBD1
v_gene: TRBV2
CDR3aa: ASSEGPLRGKAF

d_gene: NA
v_gene: TRBV6-2/TRBV6-3
CDR3aa: ASSGKGNADTQY

d_gene: NA
v_gene: TRBV11-3
CDR3aa: ASSPGTQRNTIY

d_gene: NA
v_gene: TRBV7-2
CDR3aa: ASSPWGGLGLGTEAF

d_gene: TRBD2
v_gene: TRBV10-1
CDR3aa: ASSALPWTSGSSYNEQF

d_gene: NA
v_gene: TRBV5-1
CDR3aa: ASSFERGGNTEAF